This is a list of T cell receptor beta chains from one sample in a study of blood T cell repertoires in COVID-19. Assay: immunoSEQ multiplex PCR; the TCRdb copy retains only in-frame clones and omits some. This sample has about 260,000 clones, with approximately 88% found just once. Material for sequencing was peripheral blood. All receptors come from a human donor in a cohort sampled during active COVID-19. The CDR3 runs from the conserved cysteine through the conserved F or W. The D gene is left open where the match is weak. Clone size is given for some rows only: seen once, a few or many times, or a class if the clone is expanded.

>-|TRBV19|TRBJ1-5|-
TGTGCCAGTATCCGAGGGGGTCGGGGCAATCAGCCCCAGCATTTT
CASIRGGRGNQPQHF
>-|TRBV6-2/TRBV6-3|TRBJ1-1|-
TGTGCCAGCAGTTACTCACAGGGGAACACTGAAGCTTTCTTT
CASSYSQGNTEAFF
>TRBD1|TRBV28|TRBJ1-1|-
TGTGCCAGCAGTCCCGTGTGGACAGGGAAGACTGAAGCTTTCTTT
CASSPVWTGKTEAFF
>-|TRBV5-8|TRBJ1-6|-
TGTGCCAGCAGCTTGGCCGCACACCCTGGAGACTCACCCCTCCACTTT
CASSLAAHPGDSPLHF
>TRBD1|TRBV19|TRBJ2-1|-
TGTGCCAGTACCCAAGGACAGGGTGGTTACAATGAGCAGTTCTTC
CASTQGQGGYNEQFF
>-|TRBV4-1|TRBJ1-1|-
TGCGCCAGCATGGCTCCTACCGCGGGCACTGAAGCTTTCTTT
CASMAPTAGTEAFF
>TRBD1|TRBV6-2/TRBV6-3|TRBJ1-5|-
TGTGCCAGCAGCCCAGGACAGGGGGCTTCTCAGCCCCAGCATTTT
CASSPGQGASQPQHF
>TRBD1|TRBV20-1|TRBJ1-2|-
TGCAGTGCTAGAGGGACAGGGGGCTACACCTTC
CSARGTGGYTF
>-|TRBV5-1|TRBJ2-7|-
TGCGCCAGCAGCCCACAAGCGGGTTCCTACGAGCAGTACTTC
CASSPQAGSYEQYF
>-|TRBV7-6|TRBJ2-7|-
TGTGCCAGCAGCCCCTCAATTCGGGGCTCCTACGAGCAGTACTTC
CASSPSIRGSYEQYF
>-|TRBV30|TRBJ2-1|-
TGTGCCTGGAGTGGAGGGGGCTCCTACAATGAGCAGTTCTTC
CAWSGGGSYNEQFF
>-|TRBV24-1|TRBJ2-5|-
TGTGCCACCAGTGATTTCAGAGGCAGGGGGGTATTCAGCGGGGAGACCCAGTACTTC
CATSDFRGRGVFSGETQYF
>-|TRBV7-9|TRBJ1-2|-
TGTGCCAGCAGCTCCACTACGGTGCAGGGAAAGGGATATGGCTACACCTTC
CASSSTTVQGKGYGYTF
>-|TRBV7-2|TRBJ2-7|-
TGTGCCAGCAGCTTAGGGCGGGGTCCCGGGGAGCAGTACTTC
CASSLGRGPGEQYF
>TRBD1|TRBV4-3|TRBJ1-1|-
TGCGCCAGCAGCCAAGGAGTTATGACAGGGGGTTTACCAGCTTTCTTT
CASSQGVMTGGLPAFF
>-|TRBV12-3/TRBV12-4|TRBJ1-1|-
TGTGCCAGCAGTCTTGACAGGACGAGTGAAGCTTTCTTT
CASSLDRTSEAFF
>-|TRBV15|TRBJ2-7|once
TGTGCCACCAGCAGTCAACGGGGTGAATACGAGCAGTACTTC
CATSSQRGEYEQYF
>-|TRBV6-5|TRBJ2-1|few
TGTGCCAGCAGGAAAGGGGGCAATGAGCAGTTCTTC
CASRKGGNEQFF
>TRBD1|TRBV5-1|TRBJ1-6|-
TGCGCCAGCAGCTCCCAGGGGGATTCACCCCTCCACTTT
CASSSQGDSPLHF
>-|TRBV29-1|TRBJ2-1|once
TGCAGCGTTGTTTTACACAGCCCCTACAATGAGCAGTTCTTC
CSVVLHSPYNEQFF
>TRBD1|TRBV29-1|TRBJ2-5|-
TGCAGCGTTGAAGTCGTCATCGGGGACAGTCAAGAGACCCAGTACTTC
CSVEVVIGDSQETQYF
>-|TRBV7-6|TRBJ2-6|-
TGTGCCAGCAGCTTAGGTCTAGCAATTGGGGCCAACGTCCTGACTTTC
CASSLGLAIGANVLTF
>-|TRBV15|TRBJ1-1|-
TGTGCCACCAGCAATAATCCGAACACTGAAGCTTTCTTT
CATSNNPNTEAFF
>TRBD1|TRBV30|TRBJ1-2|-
TGTGCCTGGAGTGTAATCGGGACAGACTATGGCTACACCTTC
CAWSVIGTDYGYTF
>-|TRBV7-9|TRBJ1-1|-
TGTGCCAGCAGCTTAACGAACAGGGAAGCTTTCTTT
CASSLTNREAFF
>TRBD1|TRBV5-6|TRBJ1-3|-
TGTGCCAGCAGCTTAGGGGGCGCCGGAAACACCATATATTTT
CASSLGGAGNTIYF
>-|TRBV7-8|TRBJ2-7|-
TGTGCCAGCAGCTTAGTCGGGGAGCAGTACTTC
CASSLVGEQYF
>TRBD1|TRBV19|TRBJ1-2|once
TGTGCCAGTAGTACGGGACAGGGAAGGCATGGCTACACCTTC
CASSTGQGRHGYTF
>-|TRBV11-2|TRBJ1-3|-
TGTGCCAGCAGGTCCACGCAGGGATATGGAAACACCATATATTTT
CASRSTQGYGNTIYF
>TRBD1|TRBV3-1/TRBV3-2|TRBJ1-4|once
TGTGCCAGCAGCCAAGATCAGGAGGGAACAGGGGGTGAAAAACTGTTTTTT
CASSQDQEGTGGEKLFF
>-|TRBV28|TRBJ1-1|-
TGTGCCAGCAGGATTTCACAGGGTTCGAACACTGAAGCTTTCTTT
CASRISQGSNTEAFF
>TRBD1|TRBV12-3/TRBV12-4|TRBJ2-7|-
TGTGCCAGCAGTGGAACAGGGGACGAGCAGTACTTC
CASSGTGDEQYF
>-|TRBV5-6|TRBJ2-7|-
TGTGCCAGCAGCTTGGCCGGGAGCTACGAGCAGTACTTC
CASSLAGSYEQYF
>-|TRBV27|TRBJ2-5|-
TGTGCCAGCAGTCCCAGGGCAAAGACGGAGACCCAGTACTTC
CASSPRAKTETQYF
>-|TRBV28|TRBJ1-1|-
TGTGCCAGCAGCGTCCCGGGACGGGGGTACACTGAAGCTTTCTTT
CASSVPGRGYTEAFF
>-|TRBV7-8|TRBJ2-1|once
TGTGCCAGCAGCTTAGCGAGGAGGAATGAGCAGTTCTTC
CASSLARRNEQFF
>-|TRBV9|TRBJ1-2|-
TGTGCCAGCAGCGTAGCAGCGAACTATGGCTACACCTTC
CASSVAANYGYTF
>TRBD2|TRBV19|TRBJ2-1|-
TGTGCCAGTATCGGAGCGGGGGTTTCCTACAATGAGCAGTTCTTC
CASIGAGVSYNEQFF
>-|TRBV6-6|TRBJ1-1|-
TGTGCCAGCAGTTACCGTGGAGGGAACACTGAAGCTTTCTTT
CASSYRGGNTEAFF
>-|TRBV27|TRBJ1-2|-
TGTGCCAGCAGTTTGGGCAGGAGGAGTGGGGGCTACACCTTC
CASSLGRRSGGYTF
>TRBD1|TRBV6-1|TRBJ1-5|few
TGTGCCAGCAGTGAAAACAGGGGTTGGCCCCAGCATTTT
CASSENRGWPQHF
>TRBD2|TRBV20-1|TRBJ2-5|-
TGCAGTGCTAGTGATGTAGCGGGGGGGAAAGAGACCCAGTACTTC
CSASDVAGGKETQYF
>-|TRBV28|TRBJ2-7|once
TGTGCCAGCAGTTCCTCACAGGGCTATGACTACGAGCAGTACTTC
CASSSSQGYDYEQYF
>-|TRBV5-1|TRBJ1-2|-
TGCGCCAGCAGCTGGGGGGACGGTTACTATGGCTACACCTTC
CASSWGDGYYGYTF
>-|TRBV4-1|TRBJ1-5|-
TGCGCCAGCAGCCAGATACCTAGGGTGCGGGGCAATCAGCCCCAGCATTTT
CASSQIPRVRGNQPQHF